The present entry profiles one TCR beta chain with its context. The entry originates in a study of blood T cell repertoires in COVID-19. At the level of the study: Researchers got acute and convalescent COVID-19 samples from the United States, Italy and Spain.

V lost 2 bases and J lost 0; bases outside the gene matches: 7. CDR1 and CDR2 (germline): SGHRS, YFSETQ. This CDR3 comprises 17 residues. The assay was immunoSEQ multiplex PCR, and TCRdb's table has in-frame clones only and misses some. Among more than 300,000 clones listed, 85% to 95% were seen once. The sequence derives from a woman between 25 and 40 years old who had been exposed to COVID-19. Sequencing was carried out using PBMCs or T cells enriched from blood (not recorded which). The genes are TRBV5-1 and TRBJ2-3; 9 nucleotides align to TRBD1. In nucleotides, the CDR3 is TGCGCCAGCAGCTTTCCCGGGACAGGGAGAAGCACAGATACGCAGTATTTT. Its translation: CASSFPGTGRSTDTQYF.